One and the same sample provided the 3 T cell receptor beta chains below, sequenced in a study of blood T cell repertoires in COVID-19. Clones were sequenced by immunoSEQ multiplex PCR, and TCRdb holds only the in-frame ones, with some missing. Of roughly 97,000 clones in the sample, 87% were seen once. Source material: peripheral blood. The source of these receptors is a human donor in a cohort sampled during active COVID-19.

This chain joins TRBV18 and TRBJ1-1; unclear D gene. Trimming shortened V by 1 base and J by 3 bases, and 6 bases separated the two germline ends. Looked up from germline, CDR1 is KGHSH and CDR2 is LQKENI. This CDR3 region has 13 residues. CDR3 protein: CASSPLRDTEAFF. CDR3 in DNA: TGTGCCAGCTCACCACTGCGGGACACTGAAGCTTTCTTT. Full variable domain (missing parts from reference TRBV18 and TRBJ1-1): NAGVMQNPRHLVRRRGQEARLRCSPMKGHSHVYWYRQLPEEGLKFMVYLQKENIIDESGMPKERFSAEFPKEGPSILRIQQVVRGDSAAYFCASSPLRDTEAFFGQGTRLTVV.

The gene calls are TRBV12-3 or TRBV12-4 and TRBJ1-5; no reliable D call. Deletions cut 5 bases from V and 7 bases from J, with 12 bases between. This CDR3 has 13 residues. This CDR3 is CASSRSGGQPQHF. The CDR3 DNA is TGTGCCAGCAGTCGATCGGGTGGCCAGCCCCAGCATTTT.

This chain links TRBV7-2 with TRBJ2-7; 13 bases fit TRBD2. This CDR3 spans 15 amino acids. V dropped 5 bases and J dropped 1; count of bases not matched to a gene: 2. Germline V gives CDR1 SGHTA, CDR2 FQGNSA. The CDR3 is CASSLGLAGSYEQYF. In nucleotides, the CDR3 is TGTGCCAGCAGCCTGGGACTAGCGGGGTCCTACGAGCAGTACTTC. Using reference TRBV7-2 and TRBJ2-7 for the parts outside the CDR3, the full variable domain is GAGVSQSPSNKVTEKGKDVELRCDPISGHTALYWYRQSLGQGLEFLIYFQGNSAPDKSGLPSDRFSAERTGGSVSTLTIQRTQQEDSAVYLCASSLGLAGSYEQYFGPGTRLTVT.